A single sample is the source of the 9 T cell receptor beta chains below, sequenced in a study of blood T cell repertoires in COVID-19. Only in-frame clones appear in the TCRdb table, and some are missing; sequencing was by immunoSEQ multiplex PCR. The table has about 220,000 clones, roughly 86% seen once. Sequenced material: PBMCs or T cells enriched from blood (not recorded which). These TCRs come from a woman in her thirties with acute COVID-19.

The genes are TRBV11-2 and TRBJ1-2, with 7 bases identical to TRBD1. The germline gives CDR1 SGHAT, CDR2 FQNNGV. The CDR3 is 18 residues long. J lost 0 bases, V lost 0 bases, and 10 bases had no gene match. CDR3 bases: TGTGCCAGCAGCTTAGATTACAGGGGCTGGGAGGCTAACTATGGCTACACCTTC. This gives the protein CASSLDYRGWEANYGYTF.

As to this clone: This sequence may be a read error, since a much larger clone differs from it by one base. The chain recombines TRBV7-9 with TRBJ2-7; the D gene is possibly TRBD2 (5 bases). This CDR3 comprises 12 residues. Looked up from germline, CDR1 is SEHNR and CDR2 is FQNEAQ (reference sequence). The V end lost 2 bases, the J end lost 4 bases, and 6 bases lay between the germline ends. CDR3 sequence reads: CASSLSGYEQYF. CDR3 DNA sequence: TGTGCCAGCAGCTTAAGCGGTTACGAGCAGTACTTC.

As DNA, the CDR3 is TGTGCCAGCAGCCCGCGACACCCACGCACTGAAGCTTTCTTT. It codes for CASSPRHPRTEAFF. The chain uses TRBV7-8 and TRBJ1-1, with D unclear. CDR1 and CDR2 (germline): SGHVS, FQNEAQ. V lost 5 bases to trimming and J lost 4 bases, with 14 bases between them. CDR3 length: 14 residues.

The gene calls are TRBV18 and TRBJ1-5, with D unclear. The germline CDR1 and CDR2 sequences are KGHSH and LQKENI. The CDR3 length is 13 residues. V was trimmed by 6 bases and J by 0 bases, leaving 6 bases between them. CDR3 nucleotides: TGTGCCAGCTCGCCCTATAGCAATCAGCCCCAGCATTTT. Amino acid sequence: CASSPYSNQPQHF.

The chain recombines TRBV27 with TRBJ1-4; D unresolved. Trimming shortened V by 7 bases and J by 1 base, and 7 bases separated the two germline ends. The germline V gene encodes CDR1 MNHEY and CDR2 SMNVEV (reference sequence). The CDR3 extends over 13 amino acids. The chain's CDR3 is CASTGGTNEKLFF. CDR3 in DNA: TGTGCCAGCACGGGAGGAACTAATGAAAAACTGTTTTTT. Full variable domain (rest looked up from reference TRBV27 and TRBJ1-4): EAQVTQNPRYLITVTGKKLTVTCSQNMNHEYMSWYRQDPGLGLRQIYYSMNVEVTDKGDVPEGYKVSRKEKRNFPLILESPSPNQTSLYFCASTGGTNEKLFFGSGTQLSVL.

The CDR3 loop is CASSLFSGGVGEQFF. Written as DNA, the CDR3 is TGTGCCAGCAGTTTATTTAGCGGGGGGGTGGGTGAGCAGTTCTTC. The rearrangement joins TRBV27 to TRBJ2-1, with 11 bases fitting TRBD2. CDR1 is MNHEY, CDR2 SMNVEV, per germline (reference sequence). After removal of 1 base from V and 9 bases from J, the junction contained 5 bases not matched to a gene. The CDR3 extends over 15 amino acids.

DNA of the CDR3: TGTGCCAGCAGCTTAGGCGGGGGAGATGGCTACACCTTC. It is translated as CASSLGGGDGYTF. This chain joins TRBV7-9 and TRBJ1-2; the D gene is possibly TRBD1 (5 bases). This CDR3 is 13 amino acids long. The germline CDR1 and CDR2 sequences are SEHNR and FQNEAQ (reference sequence). V lost 1 base to trimming and J lost 6 bases, with 9 bases between them. Variable domain in full (rest from reference TRBV7-9 and TRBJ1-2): DTGVSQNPRHKITKRGQNVTFRCDPISEHNRLYWYRQTLGQGPEFLTYFQNEAQLEKSRLLSDRFSAERPKGSFSTLEIQRTEQGDSAMYLCASSLGGGDGYTFGSGTRLTVV.

The rearrangement links TRBV7-9 to TRBJ1-4, with 10 bases aligning to TRBD1. Germline V CDR1 and CDR2: SEHNR, FQNEAQ (reference sequence). The CDR3 contains 14 residues. Trimming removed 5 bases from V and 8 bases from J; junction bases left unmatched: 5. CDR3 protein: CASSQGQGREKLFF. The CDR3 coding sequence is TGTGCCAGCAGCCAGGGACAGGGGAGGGAAAAACTGTTTTTT.

V usage is TRBV7-2 and J usage is TRBJ1-4; 10 nucleotides line up with TRBD1. After removal of 6 bases from V and 6 bases from J, the junction contained 10 bases not matched to a gene. The CDR3 extends over 16 amino acids. Germline V gene sequence: CDR1 SGHTA, CDR2 FQGNSA. Here the CDR3 DNA reads TGTGCCAGCAGTCCGATTGGACAGGGGGAATATGAAAAACTGTTTTTT. It codes for CASSPIGQGEYEKLFF.